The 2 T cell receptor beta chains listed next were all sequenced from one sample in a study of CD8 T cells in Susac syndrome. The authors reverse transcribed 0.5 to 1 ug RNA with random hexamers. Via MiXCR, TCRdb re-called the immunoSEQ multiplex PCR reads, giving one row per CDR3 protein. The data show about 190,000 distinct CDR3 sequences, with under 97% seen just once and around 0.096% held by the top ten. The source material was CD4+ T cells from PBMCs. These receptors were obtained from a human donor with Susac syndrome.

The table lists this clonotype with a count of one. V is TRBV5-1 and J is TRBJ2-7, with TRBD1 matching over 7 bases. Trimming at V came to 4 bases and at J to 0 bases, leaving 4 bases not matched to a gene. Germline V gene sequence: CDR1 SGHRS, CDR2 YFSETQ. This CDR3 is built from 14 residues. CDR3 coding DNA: TGCGCCAGCAGCCATGGGGACAGCTCCTACGAGCAGTACTTC. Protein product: CASSHGDSSYEQYF.

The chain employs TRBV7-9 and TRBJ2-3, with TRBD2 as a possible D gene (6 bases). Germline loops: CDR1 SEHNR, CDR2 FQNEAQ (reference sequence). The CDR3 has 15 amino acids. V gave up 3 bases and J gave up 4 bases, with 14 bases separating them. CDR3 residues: CASSFGEGRSDTQYF. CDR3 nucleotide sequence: TGTGCCAGCAGCTTCGGGGAAGGGAGGTCAGATACGCAGTATTTT.